A selection of T cell receptor beta chains follows, all from one sample in a study of T cells after yellow fever vaccination. TCRdb used MiXCR to reprocess the 5' RACE reads, holding one entry per CDR3 protein. Here the sample spans around 150,000 distinct CDR3 sequences, around 7.3% being singletons. Sample: CD4+ T cells sorted from PBMCs, taken less than 6 days after the first yellow fever vaccination. These receptors were obtained from a man younger than 35 who received the YFV17D yellow fever vaccine. Both conserved end residues are part of each CDR3. Fields, in order: V gene, J gene, D gene, clone size, CDR3 protein, CDR3 DNA. A D gene is named only where the DNA matches it firmly. Part of the rows lack a size; the others show once, few, many or a class for expanded clones.

v_gene: TRBV25-1
j_gene: TRBJ2-5
d_gene: NA
abundance: NA
CDR3aa: CASSGAGHQETQYF
CDR3nt: TGTGCCAGCAGTGGGGCAGGCCACCAAGAGACCCAGTACTTC

v_gene: TRBV5-1
j_gene: TRBJ1-2
d_gene: NA
abundance: many
CDR3aa: CASHREAGSFYGYTF
CDR3nt: TGCGCCAGCCACAGAGAAGCCGGGTCCTTCTATGGCTACACCTTC

v_gene: TRBV20-1
j_gene: TRBJ1-2
d_gene: NA
abundance: many
CDR3aa: CSARVQRGYGYTF
CDR3nt: TGCAGTGCTAGAGTCCAGAGGGGCTATGGCTACACCTTC

v_gene: TRBV18
j_gene: TRBJ1-6
d_gene: NA
abundance: many
CDR3aa: CASSPTGTSPLHF
CDR3nt: TGTGCCAGCTCCCCAACAGGGACTTCACCCCTCCACTTT

v_gene: TRBV3-1
j_gene: TRBJ1-1
d_gene: NA
abundance: few
CDR3aa: CASSRGALGTEAFF
CDR3nt: TGTGCCAGCAGCCGGGGGGCTTTAGGGACTGAAGCTTTCTTT

v_gene: TRBV10-3
j_gene: TRBJ1-2
d_gene: TRBD1
abundance: many
CDR3aa: CAISDIPGQANYGYTF
CDR3nt: TGTGCCATCAGTGATATACCGGGACAGGCAAACTATGGCTACACCTTC

v_gene: TRBV5-1
j_gene: TRBJ2-2
d_gene: TRBD1
abundance: few
CDR3aa: CASSLRDRANTGELFF
CDR3nt: TGCGCCAGCAGCTTGAGGGACAGGGCGAACACCGGGGAGCTGTTTTTT

v_gene: TRBV6-2/TRBV6-3
j_gene: TRBJ1-2
d_gene: TRBD1
abundance: many
CDR3aa: CASSGQGVPMSYGYTF
CDR3nt: TGTGCCAGCAGTGGACAGGGGGTTCCAATGAGCTATGGCTACACCTTC

v_gene: TRBV14
j_gene: TRBJ1-2
d_gene: TRBD1
abundance: many
CDR3aa: CASSDRGSYGYTF
CDR3nt: TGTGCCAGCAGCGACAGGGGGAGTTATGGCTACACCTTC

v_gene: TRBV18
j_gene: TRBJ2-3
d_gene: NA
abundance: many
CDR3aa: CASSLTGTTDTQYF
CDR3nt: TGTGCCAGCTCACTCACCGGGACCACAGATACGCAGTATTTT

v_gene: TRBV5-1
j_gene: TRBJ2-6
d_gene: TRBD1
abundance: few
CDR3aa: CASRTTGVPGANVLTF
CDR3nt: TGCGCCAGCAGGACCACAGGGGTCCCTGGGGCCAACGTCCTGACTTTC

v_gene: TRBV6-1
j_gene: TRBJ1-1
d_gene: NA
abundance: few
CDR3aa: CASSRPPENTEAFF
CDR3nt: TGTGCCAGCAGCCGACCCCCGGAGAACACTGAAGCTTTCTTT

v_gene: TRBV20-1
j_gene: TRBJ2-5
d_gene: NA
abundance: many
CDR3aa: CSAADRKVKETQYF
CDR3nt: TGCAGTGCAGCCGACAGGAAAGTTAAGGAGACCCAGTACTTC

v_gene: TRBV5-6
j_gene: TRBJ2-5
d_gene: NA
abundance: few
CDR3aa: CASSLVKTQYF
CDR3nt: TGTGCCAGCAGCTTGGTCAAGACCCAGTACTTC

v_gene: TRBV5-4
j_gene: TRBJ2-6
d_gene: NA
abundance: few
CDR3aa: CASSPGTWSSGANVLTF
CDR3nt: TGTGCCAGCAGCCCCGGGACCTGGAGCTCTGGGGCCAACGTCCTGACTTTC

v_gene: TRBV19
j_gene: TRBJ2-1
d_gene: NA
abundance: many
CDR3aa: CASSMTQGYNEQFF
CDR3nt: TGTGCCAGTAGTATGACGCAAGGGTACAATGAGCAGTTCTTC

v_gene: TRBV2
j_gene: TRBJ1-5
d_gene: NA
abundance: NA
CDR3aa: CASSEARPNNQPQHF
CDR3nt: TGTGCCAGCAGCGAAGCAAGGCCAAACAATCAGCCCCAGCATTTT

v_gene: TRBV28
j_gene: TRBJ2-3
d_gene: NA
abundance: few
CDR3aa: CASRLQGTDTQYF
CDR3nt: TGTGCCAGCAGGTTGCAGGGTACAGATACGCAGTATTTT

v_gene: TRBV5-4
j_gene: TRBJ1-1
d_gene: NA
abundance: NA
CDR3aa: CASSRGQELNTEAFF
CDR3nt: TGTGCCAGCAGCCGGGGCCAGGAGTTGAACACTGAAGCTTTCTTT

v_gene: TRBV28
j_gene: TRBJ1-5
d_gene: TRBD1
abundance: many
CDR3aa: CASRTGQSNQPQHF
CDR3nt: TGTGCCAGCAGGACGGGACAGTCCAATCAGCCCCAGCATTTT

v_gene: TRBV3-1
j_gene: TRBJ2-3
d_gene: TRBD2
abundance: few
CDR3aa: CASSSSTSGDRGTQYF
CDR3nt: TGTGCCAGCAGCTCCTCGACTAGCGGCGACCGAGGTACGCAGTATTTT

v_gene: TRBV18
j_gene: TRBJ2-3
d_gene: TRBD2
abundance: NA
CDR3aa: CASSPPSGGITDTQYF
CDR3nt: TGTGCCAGCTCACCACCTAGCGGGGGGATCACAGATACGCAGTATTTT

v_gene: TRBV6-5
j_gene: TRBJ2-3
d_gene: TRBD2
abundance: NA
CDR3aa: CASSLGLARYF
CDR3nt: TGTGCCAGCAGTTTAGGACTAGCGAGGTATTTT

v_gene: TRBV4-1
j_gene: TRBJ2-1
d_gene: NA
abundance: many
CDR3aa: CASSNHVGDNEQFF
CDR3nt: TGCGCCAGCAGCAACCACGTGGGGGACAATGAGCAGTTCTTC

v_gene: TRBV7-2
j_gene: TRBJ2-3
d_gene: TRBD2
abundance: few
CDR3aa: CASSLVRAGGDTQYF
CDR3nt: TGTGCCAGCAGCTTAGTTCGAGCGGGGGGCGATACGCAGTATTTT

v_gene: TRBV6-6
j_gene: TRBJ2-7
d_gene: NA
abundance: many
CDR3aa: CASSPQGTEQYF
CDR3nt: TGTGCCAGCAGTCCACAGGGAACCGAGCAGTACTTC

v_gene: TRBV3-1
j_gene: TRBJ1-1
d_gene: TRBD1
abundance: many
CDR3aa: CASSPDRGGTEAFF
CDR3nt: TGTGCCAGCAGCCCGGACAGGGGCGGGACTGAAGCTTTCTTT

v_gene: TRBV18
j_gene: TRBJ1-4
d_gene: TRBD1
abundance: many
CDR3aa: CASSRRYSGTGDEKLFF
CDR3nt: TGTGCCAGCTCACGACGATACTCCGGGACAGGGGACGAAAAACTGTTTTTT

v_gene: TRBV7-9
j_gene: TRBJ2-7
d_gene: NA
abundance: many
CDR3aa: CASSSTLKTYEQYF
CDR3nt: TGTGCCAGCAGCTCCACATTAAAGACCTACGAGCAGTACTTC

v_gene: TRBV11-2
j_gene: TRBJ2-2
d_gene: TRBD1
abundance: many
CDR3aa: CASSSSGTVRPGELFF
CDR3nt: TGTGCCAGCAGCAGCTCCGGGACAGTTCGCCCCGGGGAGCTGTTTTTT

v_gene: TRBV3-1
j_gene: TRBJ2-2
d_gene: TRBD1
abundance: many
CDR3aa: CASSHRGGELFF
CDR3nt: TGTGCCAGCAGTCACAGGGGCGGGGAGCTGTTTTTT

v_gene: TRBV7-9
j_gene: TRBJ2-5
d_gene: NA
abundance: NA
CDR3aa: CASSNPEGRSEAQYF
CDR3nt: TGTGCCAGCAGCAACCCGGAGGGGAGGAGTGAGGCCCAGTACTTC

v_gene: TRBV3-1
j_gene: TRBJ2-5
d_gene: NA
abundance: many
CDR3aa: CASSPGTPPKETQYF
CDR3nt: TGTGCCAGCAGCCCGGGGACCCCGCCCAAAGAGACCCAGTACTTC

v_gene: TRBV19
j_gene: TRBJ1-5
d_gene: NA
abundance: NA
CDR3aa: CASTLGGLERGPQHF
CDR3nt: TGTGCCAGTACCCTCGGCGGGCTCGAGCGGGGGCCCCAGCATTTT

v_gene: TRBV7-2
j_gene: TRBJ2-3
d_gene: NA
abundance: many
CDR3aa: CASSPPGEDTQYF
CDR3nt: TGTGCCAGCAGCCCACCGGGGGAAGATACGCAGTATTTT

v_gene: TRBV2
j_gene: TRBJ1-1
d_gene: TRBD1
abundance: NA
CDR3aa: CASSELARTGASEAFF
CDR3nt: TGTGCCAGCAGTGAATTAGCAAGGACAGGGGCCAGTGAAGCTTTCTTT

v_gene: TRBV6-5
j_gene: TRBJ2-1
d_gene: NA
abundance: few
CDR3aa: CASRKRYKVGNEQFF
CDR3nt: TGTGCCAGCAGAAAAAGATATAAGGTTGGGAATGAGCAGTTCTTC

v_gene: TRBV19
j_gene: TRBJ2-2
d_gene: NA
abundance: few
CDR3aa: CASSIDHGGTNTGELFF
CDR3nt: TGTGCCAGTAGTATAGATCATGGGGGGACGAACACCGGGGAGCTGTTTTTT

v_gene: TRBV3-1
j_gene: TRBJ1-1
d_gene: NA
abundance: NA
CDR3aa: CASSIRPGNEAFF
CDR3nt: TGTGCCAGCAGCATCCGACCGGGAAATGAAGCTTTCTTT

v_gene: TRBV6-4
j_gene: TRBJ2-1
d_gene: NA
abundance: few
CDR3aa: CASSEGATRGYEQFF
CDR3nt: TGTGCCAGCAGTGAGGGGGCCACTAGAGGCTATGAGCAGTTCTTC

v_gene: TRBV5-1
j_gene: TRBJ1-2
d_gene: NA
abundance: many
CDR3aa: CASSLGVASANYGYTF
CDR3nt: TGCGCCAGCAGCTTAGGAGTTGCCTCAGCTAACTATGGCTACACCTTC

v_gene: TRBV3-1
j_gene: TRBJ2-2
d_gene: NA
abundance: many
CDR3aa: CASSQIQNTGELFF
CDR3nt: TGTGCCAGCAGCCAAATACAGAACACCGGGGAGCTGTTTTTT

v_gene: TRBV12-3/TRBV12-4
j_gene: TRBJ2-2
d_gene: TRBD2
abundance: many
CDR3aa: CASTLAGAGGELFF
CDR3nt: TGTGCCAGCACCCTAGCGGGGGCCGGCGGGGAGCTGTTTTTT

v_gene: TRBV7-3
j_gene: TRBJ2-7
d_gene: TRBD2
abundance: NA
CDR3aa: CASSRQPGLAGDEQYF
CDR3nt: TGTGCCAGCAGTCGTCAACCGGGACTAGCTGGGGACGAGCAGTACTTC

v_gene: TRBV7-9
j_gene: TRBJ1-1
d_gene: NA
abundance: NA
CDR3aa: CASSSRGQARGTEAFF
CDR3nt: TGTGCCAGCAGCTCCCGGGGACAAGCCAGAGGGACTGAAGCTTTCTTT

v_gene: TRBV18
j_gene: TRBJ1-2
d_gene: TRBD1
abundance: few
CDR3aa: CASSQLGQIYGYTF
CDR3nt: TGTGCCAGCTCACAACTGGGACAGATTTATGGCTACACCTTC

v_gene: TRBV4-3
j_gene: TRBJ1-2
d_gene: TRBD1
abundance: NA
CDR3aa: CASSSTTLPGQGNGYTF
CDR3nt: TGCGCCAGCAGCTCAACAACACTTCCGGGACAGGGAAATGGCTACACCTTC

v_gene: TRBV4-2
j_gene: TRBJ2-1
d_gene: TRBD1
abundance: NA
CDR3aa: CASSQVGGQGNEQFF
CDR3nt: TGTGCCAGCAGCCAAGTTGGGGGACAGGGGAATGAGCAGTTCTTC

v_gene: TRBV9
j_gene: TRBJ2-5
d_gene: TRBD2
abundance: few
CDR3aa: CASSAGTSGGQETQYF
CDR3nt: TGTGCCAGCAGCGCCGGGACTAGCGGGGGCCAAGAGACCCAGTACTTC

v_gene: TRBV7-2
j_gene: TRBJ2-7
d_gene: NA
abundance: many
CDR3aa: CASRSEYEQYF
CDR3nt: TGTGCCAGCAGATCAGAATACGAGCAGTACTTC

v_gene: TRBV12-3/TRBV12-4
j_gene: TRBJ2-5
d_gene: NA
abundance: many
CDR3aa: CASSPSSREETQYF
CDR3nt: TGTGCCAGCAGTCCATCCTCGAGAGAAGAGACCCAGTACTTC

v_gene: TRBV11-2
j_gene: TRBJ1-3
d_gene: NA
abundance: NA
CDR3aa: CASSLGVISGNTIYF
CDR3nt: TGTGCCAGCAGCTTAGGCGTGATCTCTGGAAACACCATATATTTT

v_gene: TRBV4-2
j_gene: TRBJ2-3
d_gene: NA
abundance: NA
CDR3aa: CASSPIQGTDTQYF
CDR3nt: TGTGCCAGCAGCCCTATTCAGGGCACAGATACGCAGTATTTT

v_gene: TRBV14
j_gene: TRBJ1-1
d_gene: NA
abundance: many
CDR3aa: CASSQVRGVEAFF
CDR3nt: TGTGCCAGCAGCCAAGTGAGAGGGGTGGAAGCTTTCTTT

v_gene: TRBV2
j_gene: TRBJ2-3
d_gene: NA
abundance: many
CDR3aa: CASSVLSGYTDTQYF
CDR3nt: TGTGCCAGCAGTGTGTTATCAGGGTACACAGATACGCAGTATTTT

v_gene: TRBV7-2
j_gene: TRBJ1-2
d_gene: NA
abundance: many
CDR3aa: CASSFDSNYGYTF
CDR3nt: TGTGCCAGCAGCTTCGACAGCAACTATGGCTACACCTTC

v_gene: TRBV10-1
j_gene: TRBJ2-7
d_gene: TRBD2
abundance: few
CDR3aa: CGHNPGGNYEQYF
CDR3nt: TGCGGCCACAACCCGGGGGGGAACTACGAGCAGTACTTC

v_gene: TRBV4-3
j_gene: TRBJ1-6
d_gene: NA
abundance: many
CDR3aa: CASSQGYGTSPLHF
CDR3nt: TGCGCCAGCAGCCAGGGGTACGGTACCTCACCCCTCCACTTT